Each of the 23 T cell receptor beta chains below was sequenced from the same sample in a study of shared clonotypes between healthy human individuals. Profiling relied on immunoSEQ multiplex PCR, and the TCRdb table lists in-frame clones only, not all of them. The sample has about 330,000 clones, roughly 84% seen once; the top ten hold about 17%. Sequenced sample: memory CD8+ T cells sorted from blood. Subset noted: CD45RO+ cells pooled with CCR7-negative TemRA cells. Receptors originate from a man between 18 and 29 years old in good health.

The genes are TRBV9 and TRBJ2-7; D call uncertain. The CDR3 is 13 residues long. Per germline, CDR1 SGDLS and CDR2 YYNGEE. Trimming removed 0 bases from V and 3 bases from J, with 7 bases in between. The CDR3: CASSVAVGYEQYF. CDR3 in DNA: TGTGCCAGCAGCGTAGCCGTAGGCTACGAGCAGTACTTC.

There are a few counts of this clone. The chain recombines TRBV30 with TRBJ1-3, with no clear D. V was shortened by 5 bases and J by 0 bases, with 11 bases between the two germline ends. The V gene's germline CDR1 is GTSNPN and CDR2 SVGIG (reference sequence). The CDR3 length is 14 residues. The CDR3 region has the DNA TGTGCCTGGGACATGGGAAGCTCTGGAAACACCATATATTTT. It specifies CAWDMGSSGNTIYF.

V gene TRBV4-1 combines with J gene TRBJ1-5, with no clear D. Germline assignment: CDR1 MGHRA and CDR2 YSYEKL. The CDR3 runs 16 residues. Trimming removed 1 base at V and 2 bases at J, with 12 bases between. The DNA for the CDR3 is TGCGCCAGCAGCCAAGTTTTGGGGTCCCGCAATCAGCCCCAGCATTTT. Its translation: CASSQVLGSRNQPQHF.

To note about this clone: This CDR3 is also generated by other DNA sequences in the sample. This chain links TRBV28 with TRBJ1-1; unclear D gene. Trimming removed 2 bases from V and 0 bases from J, with 4 bases in between. There are 13 residues in the CDR3. Germline V gene data show CDR1 as MDHEN and CDR2 as SYDVKM. CDR3 protein: CASSLGMNTEAFF. The CDR3 nucleotides read TGTGCCAGCAGTTTAGGGATGAACACTGAAGCTTTCTTT.

The chain couples TRBV27 to TRBJ1-2, with D possibly being TRBD1 (6 bases). CDR1 and CDR2 (germline): MNHEY, SMNVEV (reference sequence). The CDR3 consists of 15 residues. Trimming left V 2 bases short and J 6 bases short, with 16 bases between. The CDR3 sequence: CASSLDFPGEDGYTF. The CDR3 coding sequence is TGTGCCAGCAGTTTAGATTTTCCAGGGGAGGATGGCTACACCTTC.

This clone has a single count. The CDR3 spells CGTRLAGGETQYF. The CDR3 nucleotides read TGTGGTACTCGGCTAGCGGGAGGAGAGACCCAGTACTTC. The rearrangement joins TRBV6-6 to TRBJ2-5, with 11 bases fitting TRBD2. The CDR3 covers 13 residues. CDR1 and CDR2 (germline): MNHNY, SVGAGI (reference sequence).

This chain links TRBV10-2 with TRBJ1-1, with TRBD1 matching 8 bases. The CDR3 loop spans 15 amino acids. J was trimmed by 4 bases and V by 3 bases; bases with no gene match: 7. The germline gives CDR1 WSHSY, CDR2 SAAADI. In DNA, the CDR3 is TGCGCCAGCAGTGACCCAGGGGGCTCGTTCACTGAAGCTTTCTTT. As protein: CASSDPGGSFTEAFF.

This clone has a single count. This may be a read error, as it is one base from a much larger clone. The rearrangement uses TRBV7-3 and TRBJ2-5, with 7 nucleotides matching TRBD1. Germline CDR1 is SGHTA and CDR2 is FQGTGA. The CDR3 loop spans 15 amino acids. The junction had 10 bases not matched to a gene; V was cut back by 5 bases and J by 4 bases. CDR3 nucleotide sequence: TGTGCCAGCAGCATCAGCGAGGGGGCGGGAGAGACCCAGTACTTC. Its translation is CASSISEGAGETQYF.

The rearrangement uses TRBV2 and TRBJ1-2, with a tentative D call TRBD1 (6 bases). This CDR3 is built from 15 residues. Per germline, CDR1 SNHLY and CDR2 FYNNEI. V lost 4 bases and J lost 1, with 13 bases in between. DNA for the CDR3: TGTGCCAGCAGTGCAGGGGACCCTGGTAACTATGGCTACACCTTC. Protein: CASSAGDPGNYGYTF. The full variable domain, in which reference TRBV2 and TRBJ1-2 provide the parts outside the CDR3, is EPEVTQTPSHQVTQMGQEVILRCVPISNHLYFYWYRQILGQKVEFLVSFYNNEISEKSEIFDDQFSVERPDGSNFTLKIRSTKLEDSAMYFCASSAGDPGNYGYTFGSGTRLTVV.

The rearrangement joins TRBV19 to TRBJ2-1; unclear D gene. The germline CDR1 and CDR2 sequences are LNHDA and SQIVND (reference sequence). This CDR3 has 14 amino acids. V shed 5 bases and J shed 1 base, with 9 bases lying between them. CDR3 coding DNA: TGTGCCAGTAGTTTAGTGGAATCCTACAATGAGCAGTTCTTC. Translated, it gives CASSLVESYNEQFF.

CDR3 in DNA: TGTGCCTCCGAAGACAGGCTGTACAATGAGCAGTTCTTC. It codes for CASEDRLYNEQFF. The chain uses TRBV27 and TRBJ2-1; TRBD1 is a possible D gene (6 bases). Trimming removed 11 bases at V and 4 bases at J, with 15 bases between. This CDR3 region has 13 residues. Germline loops: CDR1 MNHEY, CDR2 SMNVEV (reference sequence).

V is TRBV7-9 and J is TRBJ2-3; 7 bases map to TRBD2. Losses at the gene ends were 5 bases for V and 0 bases for J; bases not matched to a gene: 2. The CDR3 is made up of 14 amino acids. Per germline, CDR1 SEHNR and CDR2 FQNEAQ (reference sequence). CDR3 in amino acids: CASSGRDSTDTQYF. The CDR3 DNA sequence: TGTGCCAGCAGCGGGAGGGACAGCACAGATACGCAGTATTTT.

J is TRBJ1-1 and V is TRBV13, with TRBD1 matching over 11 bases. Germline V gives CDR1 PRHDT, CDR2 FYEKMQ (reference sequence). With V trimmed by 9 bases and J by 5 bases, 17 bases remained unmatched. This CDR3 comprises 17 residues. The CDR3 DNA follows: TGTGCCAGTCAGGCCACTCCGGGACAGGGGGTATCGACTGAAGCTTTCTTT. Translating gives CASQATPGQGVSTEAFF.

The CDR3 reads CASSPPTAGGYTF. CDR3 sequence (DNA): TGTGCCAGCAGTCCCCCTACGGCGGGGGGCTACACCTTC. The chain joins TRBV9 to TRBJ1-2; D uncertain. The CDR3 totals 13 residues. Trimming stripped 5 bases from V and 8 bases from J, with 16 bases between. CDR1 is SGDLS, CDR2 YYNGEE, per germline.

The chain couples TRBV10-3 to TRBJ2-1; the match to TRBD2 covers 12 bases. V shed 7 bases, J shed 3 bases, and the junction held 4 bases outside the gene matches. The V gene's germline CDR1 is ENHRY and CDR2 SYGVKD. The CDR3 covers 15 residues. The CDR3 DNA follows: TGTGCCATCACCGAACTAGCGGGAGGCTACAATGAGCAGTTCTTC. Amino acids: CAITELAGGYNEQFF.

Comments on this clone: The same CDR3 can be traced to other DNA sequences in this sample. V and J are TRBV5-1 and TRBJ2-7; 10 bases align to TRBD2. CDR3 length: 14 amino acids. After removal of 2 bases from V and 2 bases from J, the junction contained 1 base not matched to a gene. Germline CDR1 SGHRS, CDR2 YFSETQ. CDR3 nucleotides: TGCGCCAGCAGCTTCCTAGCGGGGGCCTACGAGCAGTACTTC. As protein: CASSFLAGAYEQYF.

This chain links TRBV4-1 with TRBJ1-1, with TRBD1 as a possible D gene (6 bases). The length of the CDR3 is 19 residues. V lost 2 bases and J 6 bases, leaving 28 bases between the germline ends. Germline V CDR1 and CDR2: MGHRA, YSYEKL. As DNA, the CDR3 is TGCGCCAGCAGCCAAAGAGCCGAAGCAGGGGTCATTTTGGACGCTGAAGCTTTCTTT. Its translation is CASSQRAEAGVILDAEAFF.

The V gene is TRBV7-6, the J gene TRBJ2-7; TRBD1 matches at 7 bases. Germline V gene lookup returns CDR1 SGHVS and CDR2 FNYEAQ. The CDR3 loop spans 14 amino acids. V gave up 5 bases and J gave up 0 bases; unmatched junction bases: 4. CDR3 loop: CASSAGTVSYEQYF. CDR3 in DNA: TGTGCCAGCAGCGCCGGGACAGTCTCCTACGAGCAGTACTTC.

The rearrangement uses TRBV4-1 and TRBJ2-1, with D perhaps TRBD2 (6 bases). Trimming shortened V by 5 bases and J by 6 bases, and 23 bases separated the two germline ends. This CDR3 comprises 17 residues. CDR1 is MGHRA, CDR2 YSYEKL, per germline. The CDR3 region has the DNA TGCGCCAGCAGCTCAAGATGGGTCGGGAGAGATTCCAATGAGCAGTTCTTC. This codes for CASSSRWVGRDSNEQFF.

The V gene is TRBV4-3, the J gene TRBJ2-3, with a possible D match to TRBD1 (5 bases). V was trimmed by 3 bases and J by 10 bases, leaving 11 bases between them. Germline loops: CDR1 LGHNA, CDR2 YSLEER. The CDR3 consists of 12 residues. The CDR3 region is CASSHLGESQYF. The DNA for the CDR3 is TGCGCCAGCAGCCATTTAGGGGAATCGCAGTATTTT.

V is TRBV7-9 and J is TRBJ1-3; D perhaps matches TRBD1 (5 bases). The germline gives CDR1 SEHNR, CDR2 FQNEAQ (reference sequence). This CDR3 spans 17 amino acids. Trimming cost V 3 bases and J 0 bases, with 15 bases left between them. CDR3 bases: TGTGCCAGCAGCTTGCCCCGGGGCAGGGACTCTGGAAACACCATATATTTT. It codes for CASSLPRGRDSGNTIYF.

This clone was observed a few times. V is TRBV7-9 and J is TRBJ1-2; D remains unclear. Germline assignment: CDR1 SEHNR and CDR2 FQNEAQ (reference sequence). The V and J ends lost 1 base and 4 bases respectively, with 10 bases between them. CDR3 length equals 14 residues. CDR3 loop: CASSLDVDGYGYTF. CDR3 in DNA: TGTGCCAGCAGCTTAGATGTGGATGGCTATGGCTACACCTTC.

J is TRBJ2-5 and V is TRBV5-1; the match to TRBD2 covers 12 bases. The CDR3 is 17 residues long. Germline values: CDR1 SGHRS, CDR2 YFSETQ. Trimming removed 4 bases from V and 1 base from J; junction bases left unmatched: 8. The CDR3 loop is CASSDLGLAGLQETQYF. CDR3 nucleotide sequence: TGCGCCAGCAGCGACCTAGGACTAGCGGGGCTCCAAGAGACCCAGTACTTC.